What follows are 24 T cell receptor beta chains derived from one specimen sequenced in a study of T cells in tumors after PD-1 blockade. Profiled with immunoSEQ multiplex PCR; TCRdb holds only in-frame clones, not every one. The sample records over 2,000 clones, 60% to 80% being singletons. The sample in question was tumor tissue, obtained after anti-PD-1 treatment. These receptors originate from a human donor with basal cell carcinoma.

The chain employs TRBV19 and TRBJ2-2; TRBD2 agrees at 12 bases. This CDR3 spans 16 amino acids. The V gene end was trimmed by 7 bases and the J gene end by 5 bases; junction bases not matched to a gene: 8. Per germline, CDR1 LNHDA and CDR2 SQIVND (reference sequence). This CDR3 is CASTPLAGGYTGELFF. In DNA form, the CDR3 reads TGTGCCAGTACCCCCCTAGCGGGAGGGTATACCGGGGAGCTGTTTTTT.

J is TRBJ1-2 and V is TRBV5-4, with 7 positions matching TRBD1. This CDR3 contains 14 residues. Unmatched junction bases numbered 9, after V lost 6 bases and J lost 4 bases. From germline, CDR1 is SGHNT and CDR2 YYREEE (reference sequence). The CDR3 sequence: CASTPLRDSYGYTF. The CDR3 DNA reads TGTGCCAGCACCCCCTTGAGGGACAGCTATGGCTACACCTTC.

As DNA, the CDR3 is TGTGCCAGCTCCTCCCCCAGGTCCACTGAAGCTTTCTTT. It translates to CASSSPRSTEAFF. The rearrangement links TRBV18 to TRBJ1-1; D call uncertain. There are 13 residues in the CDR3. Germline-derived CDR1 and CDR2 are KGHSH and LQKENI. V dropped 6 bases and J dropped 4 bases, with 12 bases sitting between them.

This clone was detected only a few times. V usage is TRBV2 and J usage is TRBJ2-6; TRBD1 is a possible D gene (5 bases). Per the germline V gene, CDR1 is SNHLY and CDR2 is FYNNEI. The CDR3 loop spans 16 amino acids. Trimming took 5 bases from V and 4 from J, leaving 15 bases between them. The CDR3 DNA follows: TGTGCCAGCAGTAATAGGCAGGGATCCGGGGCCAACGTCCTGACTTTC. Amino acid sequence: CASSNRQGSGANVLTF.

Comment on this clone: A read error may produce the germline difference seen at one junction end. The chain couples TRBV6-1 to TRBJ1-1; maybe TRBD1 (6 bases). The CDR3 loop spans 13 amino acids. Germline CDR1 MNHNS, CDR2 SASEGT. CDR3 in amino acids: CASSEGGRTEAFF. The CDR3 DNA reads TGTGCCAGCAGCGAAGGGGGGCGGACTGAAGCTTTCTTT.

The chain carries TRBV7-2 and TRBJ2-2; D call uncertain. The CDR3 is 15 residues long. Deletions cut 5 bases from V and 0 bases from J, with 10 bases between. CDR1 is SGHTA and CDR2 is FQGNSA in the germline V gene. The CDR3 nucleotides are TGTGCCAGCAGCGATCGCAGCTCGAACACCGGGGAGCTGTTTTTT. Its protein product is CASSDRSSNTGELFF. Filled out from reference TRBV7-2 and TRBJ2-2, the complete variable domain reads GAGVSQSPSNKVTEKGKDVELRCDPISGHTALYWYRQSLGQGLEFLIYFQGNSAPDKSGLPSDRFSAERTGGSVSTLTIQRTQQEDSAVYLCASSDRSSNTGELFFGEGSRLTVL.

The J gene is TRBJ2-1, the V gene TRBV9, with 13 bases matching TRBD2. This CDR3 has 14 amino acids. Per the germline V gene, CDR1 is SGDLS and CDR2 is YYNGEE. The J segment lost 10 bases and the V segment lost 0 bases, leaving 1 base of the junction unmatched. The chain's CDR3 is CASSVGLAGGEQFF. The CDR3 DNA reads as TGTGCCAGCAGCGTAGGACTAGCGGGGGGCGAGCAGTTCTTC.

The CDR3 loop is CASSPDRGPGANVLTF. The CDR3 DNA reads as TGCGCCAGCAGCCCGGACAGGGGGCCTGGGGCCAACGTCCTGACTTTC. V and J are TRBV4-1 and TRBJ2-6; 11 bases line up with TRBD1. With V trimmed by 4 bases and J by 2 bases, 1 base remained unmatched. Per germline, CDR1 MGHRA and CDR2 YSYEKL. The CDR3 sequence is 16 residues long.

The chain recombines TRBV11-3 with TRBJ2-3, with D hard to call. The V gene's germline CDR1 is SGHNT and CDR2 YENEEA. V dropped 0 bases and J dropped 4 bases, with 5 bases sitting between them. This CDR3 spans 13 amino acids. CDR3 nucleotide sequence: TGTGCCAGCAGCTTAGATACGGCAGATACGCAGTATTTT. Translating gives CASSLDTADTQYF.

The chain has TRBV9 and TRBJ2-3; 9 bases map to TRBD2. This CDR3 spans 15 amino acids. Germline CDR1 is SGDLS and CDR2 is YYNGEE. The ends lost 1 base at V and 0 bases at J; junction bases unmatched: 0. The CDR3 protein is CASSVSGGSTDTQYF. DNA for the CDR3: TGTGCCAGCAGCGTAAGCGGGGGGAGCACAGATACGCAGTATTTT.

The V gene is TRBV2, the J gene TRBJ1-3; D is uncertain. In germline, CDR1 is SNHLY, CDR2 FYNNEI. V shed 1 base and J shed 8 bases, with 6 bases lying between them. The CDR3 is made up of 12 amino acids. CDR3 protein: CASSEGRYTIYF. The CDR3 DNA reads TGTGCCAGCAGTGAAGGGAGGTACACCATATATTTT.

The genes are TRBV5-6 and TRBJ2-7; maybe TRBD2 (6 bases). V lost 5 bases, J lost 2 bases, and 8 bases lay in between. The germline V gene encodes CDR1 SGHDT and CDR2 YYEEEE. CDR3 length: 12 residues. This CDR3 is CASSRGTYEQYF. CDR3 in DNA: TGTGCCAGCAGTCGGGGGACCTACGAGCAGTACTTC.

V usage is TRBV19 and J usage is TRBJ1-6, with D hard to call. Germline CDR1 LNHDA, CDR2 SQIVND (reference sequence). Trimming removed 7 bases at V and 0 bases at J, with 10 bases between. There are 15 residues in the CDR3. The CDR3 coding sequence is TGTGCCAGTACGGACGGTAGCTCCTATAATTCACCCCTCCACTTT. Translation: CASTDGSSYNSPLHF.

Only a few counts were recorded for this clone. The chain carries TRBV3-1 (or the pseudogene TRBV3-2) and TRBJ2-3; tentatively, D is TRBD2 (6 bases). The ends were cut back, 3 bases at V and 9 bases at J, with 16 bases in the middle. Looked up from germline, CDR1 is LGHDT and CDR2 is YNNKEL (reference sequence). The CDR3 consists of 14 residues. CDR3 sequence reads: CASSHRGAPGTQYF. The CDR3, as DNA: TGTGCCAGCAGCCACCGCGGGGCTCCAGGAACGCAGTATTTT.

The chain has TRBV28 and TRBJ2-7; 9 positions match TRBD1. CDR1 is MDHEN and CDR2 is SYDVKM in the germline V gene. Trimming removed 6 bases from V and 3 bases from J; junction bases left unmatched: 9. There are 15 residues in the CDR3. The chain's CDR3 is CASSSTGTGNYEQYF. The CDR3 DNA sequence: TGTGCCAGCAGCTCCACCGGGACAGGGAACTACGAGCAGTACTTC.

This clone was detected a few times. V usage is TRBV28 and J usage is TRBJ1-4; maybe TRBD1 (5 bases). The germline V and J ends were trimmed by 4 bases and 8 bases, with 17 bases remaining between them. The CDR3 covers 15 residues. The germline gives CDR1 MDHEN, CDR2 SYDVKM. As DNA, the CDR3 is TGTGCCAGCAGTTCATGGGACCTCATAAAGGAAAAACTGTTTTTT. This gives the protein CASSSWDLIKEKLFF.

The CDR3 reads CASSRGFDQPQHF. CDR3 bases: TGTGCCAGCAGCAGAGGGTTCGATCAGCCCCAGCATTTT. The V gene is TRBV9, the J gene TRBJ1-5; no clear D gene. This CDR3 spans 13 amino acids. CDR1 is SGDLS, CDR2 YYNGEE, per germline. With 4 bases removed from V and 5 bases from J, the gap between germline ends came to 10 bases.

This clone was counted a few times. V gene TRBV9 combines with J gene TRBJ2-2; D not resolved. This CDR3 spans 14 amino acids. Between the trimmed V and J ends, which lost 3 bases and 3 bases, there was a span of 9 bases. Germline assignment: CDR1 SGDLS and CDR2 YYNGEE. CDR3 nucleotide sequence: TGTGCCAGCAGCGCCCTAGGCGACACCGGGGAGCTGTTTTTT. This translates into CASSALGDTGELFF.

This rearrangement joins TRBV27 to TRBJ2-5, with D perhaps matching TRBD1 or TRBD2 (5 bases each). Germline lookup yields CDR1 MNHEY and CDR2 SMNVEV (reference sequence). V dropped 5 bases and J dropped 5 bases, with 12 bases sitting between them. The CDR3 is made up of 13 amino acids. The CDR3 sequence: CASSPVGTETQYF. CDR3 coding DNA: TGTGCCAGCAGTCCGGTGGGGACGGAGACCCAGTACTTC.

This sequence joins TRBV9 and TRBJ1-2; no clear D gene. Trimming shortened V by 4 bases and J by 7 bases, and 11 bases separated the two germline ends. CDR1 and CDR2 (germline): SGDLS, YYNGEE. The CDR3 extends over 12 amino acids. The CDR3 DNA reads as TGTGCCAGCAGCCGAGGAGTGGTTGGCTACACCTTC. It is translated as CASSRGVVGYTF.

This sequence joins TRBV18 and TRBJ2-1, with no clear D. This CDR3 has 12 residues. V lost 2 bases and J 7 bases, leaving 6 bases between the germline ends. Germline values: CDR1 KGHSH, CDR2 LQKENI. The CDR3 DNA reads as TGTGCCAGCTCACCAATGGGGAATGAGCAGTTCTTC. Translation: CASSPMGNEQFF.

V usage is TRBV12-3 or TRBV12-4 and J usage is TRBJ1-1; D gene ambiguous. The V gene lost 5 bases and the J gene lost 3 bases, with 7 bases spanning the gap. CDR3 length equals 12 residues. DNA for the CDR3: TGTGCCAGCAGTGCACCGGACACTGAAGCTTTCTTT. This encodes CASSAPDTEAFF.

There are a few counts of this clone. The genes are TRBV2 and TRBJ2-5; a possible D gene is TRBD2 (6 bases). This CDR3 contains 14 residues. V dropped 6 bases and J dropped 2 bases, with 13 bases sitting between them. CDR1 SNHLY and CDR2 FYNNEI come from the germline V gene. The CDR3 DNA reads as TGTGCCAGCAGGGAATCGGGACTTCAAGAGACCCAGTACTTC. Protein sequence: CASRESGLQETQYF. Supplemented by reference TRBV2 and TRBJ2-5, the full variable domain reads EPEVTQTPSHQVTQMGQEVILRCVPISNHLYFYWYRQILGQKVEFLVSFYNNEISEKSEIFDDQFSVERPDGSNFTLKIRSTKLEDSAMYFCASRESGLQETQYFGPGTRLLVL.

This sequence joins TRBV11-3 and TRBJ2-3; 11 bases align to TRBD2. In germline, CDR1 is SGHNT, CDR2 YENEEA. The trim removed 0 bases at V and 6 bases at J, leaving 11 bases unmatched. CDR3 size: 18 residues. CDR3 amino acids: CASSLDWASGGISDTQYF. The CDR3 DNA reads TGTGCCAGCAGCTTAGATTGGGCTAGCGGGGGGATCTCCGATACGCAGTATTTT.